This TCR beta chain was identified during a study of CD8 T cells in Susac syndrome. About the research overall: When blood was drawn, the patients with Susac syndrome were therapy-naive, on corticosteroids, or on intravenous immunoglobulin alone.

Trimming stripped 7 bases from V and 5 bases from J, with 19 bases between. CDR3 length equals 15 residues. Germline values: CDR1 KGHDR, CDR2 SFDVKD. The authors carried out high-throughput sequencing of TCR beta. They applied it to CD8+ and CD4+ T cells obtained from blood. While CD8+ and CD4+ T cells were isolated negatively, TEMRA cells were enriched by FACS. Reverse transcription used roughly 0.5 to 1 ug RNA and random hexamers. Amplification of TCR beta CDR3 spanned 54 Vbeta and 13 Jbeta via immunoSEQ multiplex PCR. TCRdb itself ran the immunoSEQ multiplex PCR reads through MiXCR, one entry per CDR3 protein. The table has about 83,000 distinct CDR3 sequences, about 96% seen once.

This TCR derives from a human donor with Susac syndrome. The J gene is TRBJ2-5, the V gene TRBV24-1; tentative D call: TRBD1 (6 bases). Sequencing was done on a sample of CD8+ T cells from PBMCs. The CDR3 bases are TGTGCCACCAGCCCAGGGGCCCGGGGACGGGAGACCCAGTACTTC. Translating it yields CATSPGARGRETQYF.